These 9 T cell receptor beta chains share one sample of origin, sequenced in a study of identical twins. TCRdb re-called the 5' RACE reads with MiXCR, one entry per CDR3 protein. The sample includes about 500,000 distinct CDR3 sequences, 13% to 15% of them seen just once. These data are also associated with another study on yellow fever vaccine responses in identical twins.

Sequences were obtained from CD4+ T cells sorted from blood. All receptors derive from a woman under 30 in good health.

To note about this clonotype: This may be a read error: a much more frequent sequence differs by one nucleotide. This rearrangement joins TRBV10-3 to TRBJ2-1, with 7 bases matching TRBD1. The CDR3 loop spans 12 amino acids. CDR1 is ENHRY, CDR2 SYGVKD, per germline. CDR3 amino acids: CTIRGGADEQFF. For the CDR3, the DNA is TGTACCATCAGAGGGGGCGCGGATGAGCAGTTCTTC.

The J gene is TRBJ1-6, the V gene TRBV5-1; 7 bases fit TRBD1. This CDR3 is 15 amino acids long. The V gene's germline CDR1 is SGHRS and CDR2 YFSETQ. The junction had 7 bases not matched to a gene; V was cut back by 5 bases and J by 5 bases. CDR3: CASRARTGDNSPLHF. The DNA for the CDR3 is TGCGCCAGCAGGGCCAGGACAGGAGATAATTCACCCCTCCACTTT.

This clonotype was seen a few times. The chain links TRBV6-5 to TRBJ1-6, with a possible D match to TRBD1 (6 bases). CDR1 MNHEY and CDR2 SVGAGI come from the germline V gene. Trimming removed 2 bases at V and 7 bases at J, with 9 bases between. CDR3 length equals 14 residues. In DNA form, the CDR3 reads TGTGCCAGCAGTTACGCAACAGGGAATTCACCCCTCCACTTT. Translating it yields CASSYATGNSPLHF.

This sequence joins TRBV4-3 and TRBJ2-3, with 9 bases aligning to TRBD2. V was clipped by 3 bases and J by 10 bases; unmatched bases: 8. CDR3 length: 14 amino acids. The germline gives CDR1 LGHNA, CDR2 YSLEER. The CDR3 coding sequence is TGCGCCAGCAGCCAGGGACTAGCTACCTCCCCGCAGTATTTT. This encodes CASSQGLATSPQYF.

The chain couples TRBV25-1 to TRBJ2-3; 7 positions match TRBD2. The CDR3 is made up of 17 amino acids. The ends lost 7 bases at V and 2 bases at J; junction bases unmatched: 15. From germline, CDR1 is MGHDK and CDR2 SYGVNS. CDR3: CASKPVSERGDTDTQYF. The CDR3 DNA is TGTGCCAGCAAACCTGTCAGCGAACGGGGGGACACAGATACGCAGTATTTT.

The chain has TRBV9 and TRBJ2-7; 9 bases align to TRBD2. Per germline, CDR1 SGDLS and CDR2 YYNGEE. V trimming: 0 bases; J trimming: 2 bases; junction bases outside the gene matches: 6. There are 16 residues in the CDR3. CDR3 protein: CASSVDRGGAPYEQYF. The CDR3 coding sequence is TGTGCCAGCAGCGTAGACCGCGGGGGGGCCCCCTACGAGCAGTACTTC.

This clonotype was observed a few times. The CDR3, as DNA: TGTGCCAGCAGTCCCCCGGCGGCGCTTTGGACTAATGAAAAACTGTTTTTT. Its translation is CASSPPAALWTNEKLFF. The rearrangement uses TRBV28 and TRBJ1-4, with D unresolved. V shed 5 bases and J shed 2 bases, with 18 bases lying between them. Germline lookup yields CDR1 MDHEN and CDR2 SYDVKM. CDR3 length: 17 residues. Looking up the rest from reference TRBV28 and TRBJ1-4 gives the full variable domain: DVKVTQSSRYLVKRTGEKVFLECVQDMDHENMFWYRQDPGLGLRLIYFSYDVKMKEKGDIPEGYSVSREKKERFSLILESASTNQTSMYLCASSPPAALWTNEKLFFGSGTQLSVL.

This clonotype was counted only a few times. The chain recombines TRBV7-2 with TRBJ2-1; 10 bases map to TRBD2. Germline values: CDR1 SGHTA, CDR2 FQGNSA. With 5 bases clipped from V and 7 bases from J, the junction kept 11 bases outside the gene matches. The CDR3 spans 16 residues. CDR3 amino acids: CASSRKGLALGNEQFF. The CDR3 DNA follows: TGTGCCAGCAGCCGAAAGGGACTAGCGTTAGGAAATGAGCAGTTCTTC.

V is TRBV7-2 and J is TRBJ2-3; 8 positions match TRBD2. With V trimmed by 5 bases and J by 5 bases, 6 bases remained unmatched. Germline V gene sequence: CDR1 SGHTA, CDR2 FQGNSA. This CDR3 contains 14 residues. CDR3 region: CASSQAGVIDTQYF. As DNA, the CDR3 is TGTGCCAGCAGCCAAGCGGGAGTGATAGATACGCAGTATTTT.